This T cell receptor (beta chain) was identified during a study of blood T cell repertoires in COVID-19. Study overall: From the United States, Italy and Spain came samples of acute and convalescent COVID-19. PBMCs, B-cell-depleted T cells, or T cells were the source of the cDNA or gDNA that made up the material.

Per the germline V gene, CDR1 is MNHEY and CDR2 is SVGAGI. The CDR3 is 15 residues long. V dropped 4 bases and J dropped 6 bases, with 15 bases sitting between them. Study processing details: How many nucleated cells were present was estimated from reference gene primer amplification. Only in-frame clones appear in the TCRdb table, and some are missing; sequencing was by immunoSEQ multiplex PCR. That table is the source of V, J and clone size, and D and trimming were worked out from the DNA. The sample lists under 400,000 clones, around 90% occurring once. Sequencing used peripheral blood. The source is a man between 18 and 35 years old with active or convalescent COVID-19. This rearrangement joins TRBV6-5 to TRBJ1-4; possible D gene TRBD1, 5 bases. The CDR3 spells CASSSLALGDEKLFF. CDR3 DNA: TGTGCCAGCAGTTCCCTGGCCCTAGGGGATGAAAAACTGTTTTTT.